The sequence of this T cell receptor (beta chain) was determined in a study of blood T cell repertoires in COVID-19. Sequencing used immunoSEQ multiplex PCR; TCRdb keeps in-frame clones, though not all of them. The table lists about 440,000 clones, around 89% of them singletons, with roughly 12% in the top ten. The V gene lost 6 bases and the J gene lost 4 bases, with 11 bases spanning the gap. The CDR3 is 13 amino acids. Germline V gene data show CDR1 as SGHKS and CDR2 as YYEKEE (reference sequence). The chain is built from TRBV5-5 and TRBJ1-3; tentative D call: TRBD1 (6 bases). The source of this sequence is a woman between 45 and 60 years old with COVID-19, enrolled during active disease. Sample: peripheral blood. The CDR3 reads CASTSGAGNTIYF. The CDR3 DNA reads as TGTGCCAGCACCTCAGGGGCCGGAAACACCATATATTTT.